Described below is a single TCR beta chain sequence and its context. The target antigen is unknown. This specimen belongs to a study of T cells in narcolepsy. Turning to the study itself: Patients with NT1 or NT2 and healthy control donors were enrolled. Study-level points and caveats: Blood of same and different patients, but not healthy controls, reportedly held recurring autoreactive clonotypes. Autoreactive HCRT-specific and TRIB2-specific clonotypes were marked in same-patient CSF-versus-blood CD4+ comparisons. No autoreactive T cell clone sequences appeared in some memory CD4+ repertoires.

Assay used: immunoSEQ multiplex PCR; TCRdb lists only in-frame clones, some missing. Of nearly 35,000 clones in the sample, more than 65% were seen once. CDR3 length: 14 residues. Per the germline V gene, CDR1 is LNHDA and CDR2 is SQIVND (reference sequence). Sample: memory (CD45RA-) CD4+ T cells from blood. The receptor comes from a human donor in good health. V usage is TRBV19 and J usage is TRBJ1-6; 10 bases fit TRBD1. The CDR3 loop reads CATGGSAYNSPLHF. CDR3 sequence (DNA): TGTGCGACAGGGGGCAGCGCCTATAATTCACCCCTCCACTTT.